A selection of T cell receptor beta chains follows, all from one sample in a study of CD8+ T cells in alopecia areata. Data came from immunoSEQ multiplex PCR; TCRdb stores just in-frame clones and leaves some out. The sample has 200,000 to 250,000 clones, approximately 57% seen once. The sequencing here drew on CD4+ T cells sorted from blood, taken at week 4, from a patient treated with tofacitinib. Every receptor here comes from a human donor with alopecia areata. CDR3s include the opening cysteine and the closing phenylalanine or tryptophan. Fields, in order: J gene, V gene, clone size, D gene, CDR3 DNA, CDR3 protein. D genes are given only for firm matches. Size values are once, few and many counts, or a class for expanded clones, and some rows have none.

j_gene: TRBJ1-1; v_gene: TRBV2; abundance: NA; d_gene: TRBD1; CDR3nt: TGTGCCAGCAGCTTGGACAGGTCGAACACTGAAGCTTTCTTT; CDR3aa: CASSLDRSNTEAFF
j_gene: TRBJ1-2; v_gene: TRBV2; abundance: NA; d_gene: NA; CDR3nt: TGTGCCAGTGTCCAGATAGCTAACTATGGCTACACCTTC; CDR3aa: CASVQIANYGYTF
j_gene: TRBJ1-2; v_gene: TRBV4-3; abundance: NA; d_gene: TRBD1; CDR3nt: TGCGCCAGCAGCCAAGGGGGACAGAACTATGGCTACACCTTC; CDR3aa: CASSQGGQNYGYTF
j_gene: TRBJ2-5; v_gene: TRBV7-7; abundance: NA; d_gene: TRBD1; CDR3nt: TGTGCCAGCAGTATCGGGACAGGGAAGGAGACCCAGTACTTC; CDR3aa: CASSIGTGKETQYF
j_gene: TRBJ1-5; v_gene: TRBV6-5; abundance: NA; d_gene: NA; CDR3nt: TGTGCCAGCAGCCCTGACAAGCCCTCACAGCCCCAGCATTTT; CDR3aa: CASSPDKPSQPQHF
j_gene: TRBJ2-5; v_gene: TRBV9; abundance: NA; d_gene: TRBD1; CDR3nt: TGTGCCAGCAGCGTGGGGGACAGAAACCAAGAGACCCAGTACTTC; CDR3aa: CASSVGDRNQETQYF
j_gene: TRBJ2-5; v_gene: TRBV27; abundance: NA; d_gene: NA; CDR3nt: TGTGCCAGCAGTTCCTACACGGCAGGTCACCAAGAGACCCAGTACTTC; CDR3aa: CASSSYTAGHQETQYF
j_gene: TRBJ2-7; v_gene: TRBV5-1; abundance: NA; d_gene: TRBD1; CDR3nt: TGCGCCAGCAGGCTAGATAGGGGGCCGAACGAGCAGTACTTC; CDR3aa: CASRLDRGPNEQYF
j_gene: TRBJ2-2; v_gene: TRBV2; abundance: many; d_gene: TRBD1; CDR3nt: TGTGCCAGCAAGACAGGGGGTTTTGGCGGGGAGCTGTTTTTT; CDR3aa: CASKTGGFGGELFF
j_gene: TRBJ1-1; v_gene: TRBV19; abundance: NA; d_gene: NA; CDR3nt: TGTGCCAGTAGTGTACCGTTCTCTGAAGCTTTCTTT; CDR3aa: CASSVPFSEAFF
j_gene: TRBJ1-4; v_gene: TRBV6-6; abundance: few; d_gene: NA; CDR3nt: TGTGCCAGCCAACATGTGAGGGGTGAAAAACTGTTTTTT; CDR3aa: CASQHVRGEKLFF
j_gene: TRBJ1-2; v_gene: TRBV27; abundance: NA; d_gene: TRBD1; CDR3nt: TGTGCCAGCAGTCCGATGATTCCGGGACAGGGTTGGGGCTACACCTTC; CDR3aa: CASSPMIPGQGWGYTF
j_gene: TRBJ2-3; v_gene: TRBV10-3; abundance: NA; d_gene: NA; CDR3nt: TGTGCCATCAGTGATGTTCCGACAGATACGCAGTATTTT; CDR3aa: CAISDVPTDTQYF
j_gene: TRBJ1-2; v_gene: TRBV6-5; abundance: NA; d_gene: NA; CDR3nt: TGTGCCAGCAGCACAATAGGGGATGGCTACACCTTC; CDR3aa: CASSTIGDGYTF
j_gene: TRBJ1-2; v_gene: TRBV4-3; abundance: NA; d_gene: TRBD1; CDR3nt: TGCGCCAGCAGCCGCCAGGGGGACTATGGCTACACCTTC; CDR3aa: CASSRQGDYGYTF
j_gene: TRBJ1-1; v_gene: TRBV7-9; abundance: few; d_gene: NA; CDR3nt: TGTGCCAGCAGGCCACAGGGCGCTGAAGCTTTCTTT; CDR3aa: CASRPQGAEAFF
j_gene: TRBJ2-3; v_gene: TRBV7-3; abundance: few; d_gene: TRBD2; CDR3nt: TGTGCCAGCAGCCGACTAGCGGGGTCAGGCACAGATACGCAGTATTTT; CDR3aa: CASSRLAGSGTDTQYF
j_gene: TRBJ2-1; v_gene: TRBV7-6; abundance: NA; d_gene: NA; CDR3nt: TGTGCCAGCAGCCAGGTCGGCCGCGAGCAGTTCTTC; CDR3aa: CASSQVGREQFF
j_gene: TRBJ2-5; v_gene: TRBV2; abundance: NA; d_gene: NA; CDR3nt: TGTGCCAGCAGCCTCAACAGGGAAGAGACCCAGTACTTC; CDR3aa: CASSLNREETQYF
j_gene: TRBJ2-1; v_gene: TRBV14; abundance: NA; d_gene: NA; CDR3nt: TGTGCCAGCAGCCGGGGACTTCTCAATGAGCAGTTCTTC; CDR3aa: CASSRGLLNEQFF
j_gene: TRBJ1-1; v_gene: TRBV30; abundance: NA; d_gene: NA; CDR3nt: TGTGCCTGGAGTGTACTGACGGGCGGCACTGAAGCTTTCTTT; CDR3aa: CAWSVLTGGTEAFF
j_gene: TRBJ1-2; v_gene: TRBV30; abundance: NA; d_gene: TRBD1; CDR3nt: TGTGCCTGGAGTATATCGACAGGGAATGGCTACACCTTC; CDR3aa: CAWSISTGNGYTF
j_gene: TRBJ1-1; v_gene: TRBV2; abundance: NA; d_gene: TRBD1; CDR3nt: TGTGCCAGCAGTTCGGACAGGGGGCACACTGAAGCTTTCTTT; CDR3aa: CASSSDRGHTEAFF
j_gene: TRBJ2-7; v_gene: TRBV7-2; abundance: few; d_gene: TRBD2; CDR3nt: TGTGCCAGCAGCTTGACTAGCGGACCCTACGAGCAGTACTTC; CDR3aa: CASSLTSGPYEQYF
j_gene: TRBJ1-2; v_gene: TRBV10-2; abundance: few; d_gene: NA; CDR3nt: TGCGCCCACTCCGGGGCACGGAACTATGGCTACACCTTC; CDR3aa: CAHSGARNYGYTF
j_gene: TRBJ1-1; v_gene: TRBV29-1; abundance: once; d_gene: NA; CDR3nt: TGCAGCGTTGTCGGAGTATTGACTGAAGCTTTCTTT; CDR3aa: CSVVGVLTEAFF
j_gene: TRBJ2-7; v_gene: TRBV7-3; abundance: NA; d_gene: TRBD2; CDR3nt: TGTGCCAGCAGCCGAAGCGGGGCAGGCCACGAGCAGTACTTC; CDR3aa: CASSRSGAGHEQYF
j_gene: TRBJ1-2; v_gene: TRBV5-4; abundance: NA; d_gene: NA; CDR3nt: TGTGCCAGCAGCTTAAACAGGTTTGATGGCTACACCTTC; CDR3aa: CASSLNRFDGYTF
j_gene: TRBJ2-4; v_gene: TRBV10-1; abundance: NA; d_gene: NA; CDR3nt: TGCGCCAGCAGTGAGGTTCCCTCGAGGGTTCAGTACTTC; CDR3aa: CASSEVPSRVQYF
j_gene: TRBJ2-1; v_gene: TRBV9; abundance: NA; d_gene: NA; CDR3nt: TGTGCCAGCAGCGTAGCTCAGGTCCATGAGCAGTTCTTC; CDR3aa: CASSVAQVHEQFF
j_gene: TRBJ2-2; v_gene: TRBV9; abundance: few; d_gene: NA; CDR3nt: TGTGCCAGCAGCGCGGCAGGTGTCGGGGAGCTGTTTTTT; CDR3aa: CASSAAGVGELFF
j_gene: TRBJ1-1; v_gene: TRBV30; abundance: once; d_gene: NA; CDR3nt: TGTGCCTCCCAGACTGGGGGGAACACTGAAGCTTTCTTT; CDR3aa: CASQTGGNTEAFF
j_gene: TRBJ2-7; v_gene: TRBV29-1; abundance: few; d_gene: NA; CDR3nt: TGCAGCGTTGACGTCAGGGGAAACGAGCAGTACTTC; CDR3aa: CSVDVRGNEQYF
j_gene: TRBJ2-5; v_gene: TRBV15; abundance: NA; d_gene: NA; CDR3nt: TGTGCCACCAGCCCTGGGGCGACGACTCTGGAGACCCAGTACTTC; CDR3aa: CATSPGATTLETQYF
j_gene: TRBJ2-3; v_gene: TRBV15; abundance: few; d_gene: NA; CDR3nt: TGTGCCACCCGGCCGGGGTCGACATCTTCGGTGGATACGCAGTATTTT; CDR3aa: CATRPGSTSSVDTQYF
j_gene: TRBJ1-2; v_gene: TRBV30; abundance: NA; d_gene: NA; CDR3nt: TGTGCCTGGAGCGGTTTCGAGGGCTATGGCTACACCTTC; CDR3aa: CAWSGFEGYGYTF
j_gene: TRBJ2-5; v_gene: TRBV6-1; abundance: NA; d_gene: NA; CDR3nt: TGTGCCAGCAGTGCTCAGGGTCTTGTAGAGACCCAGTACTTC; CDR3aa: CASSAQGLVETQYF
j_gene: TRBJ1-6; v_gene: TRBV25-1; abundance: NA; d_gene: TRBD1; CDR3nt: TGTGCCAGCAGTAAAGGACAGGGGAATTCACCCCTCCACTTT; CDR3aa: CASSKGQGNSPLHF
j_gene: TRBJ2-3; v_gene: TRBV10-2; abundance: few; d_gene: NA; CDR3nt: TGCGCCAGCAGTGAGACGGGGCGGACGCAGTATTTT; CDR3aa: CASSETGRTQYF
j_gene: TRBJ1-2; v_gene: TRBV2; abundance: few; d_gene: NA; CDR3nt: TGTGCCAGCAGTGAAACGGGGGCGGGCTACACCTTC; CDR3aa: CASSETGAGYTF
j_gene: TRBJ2-1; v_gene: TRBV29-1; abundance: few; d_gene: NA; CDR3nt: TGCAGCGCTAGGACAGTCACATCTTACAATGAGCAGTTCTTC; CDR3aa: CSARTVTSYNEQFF